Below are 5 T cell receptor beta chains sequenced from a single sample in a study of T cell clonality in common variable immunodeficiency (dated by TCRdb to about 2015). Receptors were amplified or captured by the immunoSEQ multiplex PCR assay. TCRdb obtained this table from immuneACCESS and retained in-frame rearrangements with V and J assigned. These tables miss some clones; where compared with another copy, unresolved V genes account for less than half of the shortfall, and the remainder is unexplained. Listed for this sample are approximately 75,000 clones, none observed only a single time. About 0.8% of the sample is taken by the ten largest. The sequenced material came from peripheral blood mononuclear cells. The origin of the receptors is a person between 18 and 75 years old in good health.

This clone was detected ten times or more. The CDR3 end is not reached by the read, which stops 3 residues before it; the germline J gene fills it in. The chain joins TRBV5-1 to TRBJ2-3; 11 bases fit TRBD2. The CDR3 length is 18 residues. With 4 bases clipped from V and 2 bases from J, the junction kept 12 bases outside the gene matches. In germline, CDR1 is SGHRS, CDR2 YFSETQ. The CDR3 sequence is CASSPEGLTSGDTDTQYF. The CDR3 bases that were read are TGCGCCAGCAGCCCCGAAGGGTTGACTAGCGGGGACACAGATACG.

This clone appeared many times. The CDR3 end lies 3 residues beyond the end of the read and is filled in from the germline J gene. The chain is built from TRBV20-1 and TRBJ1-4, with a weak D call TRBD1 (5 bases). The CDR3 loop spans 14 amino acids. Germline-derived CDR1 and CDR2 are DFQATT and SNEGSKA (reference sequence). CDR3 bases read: TGCAGTGCTAGAGATATGAGGGGCCTGGAAGAA. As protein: CSARDMRGLEE. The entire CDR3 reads CSARDMRGLEELFF.

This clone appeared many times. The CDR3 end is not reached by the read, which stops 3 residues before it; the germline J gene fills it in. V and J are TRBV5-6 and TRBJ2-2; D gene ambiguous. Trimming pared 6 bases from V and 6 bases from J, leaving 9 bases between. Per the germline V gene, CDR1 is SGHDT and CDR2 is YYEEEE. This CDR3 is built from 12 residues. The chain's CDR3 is CASTETPGELFF. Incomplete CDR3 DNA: TGTGCCAGCACTGAGACACCCGGGGAG. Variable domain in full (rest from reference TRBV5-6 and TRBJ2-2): DAGVTQSPTHLIKTRGQQVTLRCSPKSGHDTVSWYQQALGQGPQFIFQYYEEEERQRGNFPDRFSGHQFPNYSSELNVNALLLGDSALYLCASTETPGELFFGEGSRLTVL.

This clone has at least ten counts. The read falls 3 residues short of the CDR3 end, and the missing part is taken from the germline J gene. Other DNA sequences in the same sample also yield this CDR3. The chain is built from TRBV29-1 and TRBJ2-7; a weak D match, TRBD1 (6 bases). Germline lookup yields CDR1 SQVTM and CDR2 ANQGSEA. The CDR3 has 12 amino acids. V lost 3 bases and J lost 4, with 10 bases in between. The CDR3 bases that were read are TGCAGCGTTGACGGTACAGGGTACGAG. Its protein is CSVDGTGYE. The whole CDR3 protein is CSVDGTGYEQYF.

Incomplete CDR3 DNA: TGTGCCCTTGACAGGGAGAACTATGGT. It yields the protein CALDRENYG. The complete CDR3 protein is CALDRENYGQYF. The V call is TRBV30, the J call TRBJ2-4, with 7 bases aligning to TRBD1. The CDR3 goes on 3 residues after the read ends, and that part is filled in from the germline J gene. The CDR3 has 12 amino acids. Germline values: CDR1 GTSNPN, CDR2 SVGIG (reference sequence).